One sample yielded the 20 T cell receptor beta chains listed below, sequenced in a study of blood T cell repertoires in COVID-19. Clones were read by immunoSEQ multiplex PCR, and TCRdb kept only the in-frame ones, dropping some. The table records about 180,000 clones, approximately 85% of them present only once. Sequencing was carried out using peripheral blood. The receptors were sampled from a human donor with active or convalescent COVID-19. The donor label of this sample is uncertain.

This clone was detected ten times or more. The chain has TRBV5-4 and TRBJ2-3; 7 nucleotides agree with TRBD2. The CDR3 has 15 residues. The V segment lost 0 bases and the J segment 6 bases; nucleotides outside the gene matches: 7. CDR1 and CDR2 from the germline V gene are SGHNT and YYREEE (reference sequence). The CDR3 region is CASSLDPGGWDTQYF. CDR3 DNA: TGTGCCAGCAGCTTGGATCCGGGAGGCTGGGATACGCAGTATTTT.

This chain joins TRBV24-1 and TRBJ2-3; TRBD2 aligns across 10 bases. Germline V gene sequence: CDR1 KGHDR, CDR2 SFDVKD. The junction had 5 bases not matched to a gene; V was cut back by 4 bases and J by 2 bases. This CDR3 region has 16 residues. CDR3 sequence: CATSDKREGYTDTQYF. The DNA for the CDR3 is TGTGCCACCAGTGACAAGCGGGAGGGCTACACAGATACGCAGTATTTT.

V is TRBV2 and J is TRBJ2-5; 15 bases fit TRBD2. The CDR3 runs to 16 residues. Germline assignment: CDR1 SNHLY and CDR2 FYNNEI. The junction had 7 bases not matched to a gene; V was cut back by 6 bases and J by 5 bases. CDR3 sequence reads: CASSLGLAGGGETQYF. The CDR3 bases are TGTGCCAGCAGCTTGGGACTAGCGGGGGGCGGGGAGACCCAGTACTTC.

V usage is TRBV29-1 and J usage is TRBJ1-2; 12 bases are a match to TRBD1. This CDR3 has 12 amino acids. The germline CDR1 and CDR2 sequences are SQVTM and ANQGSEA. V lost 6 bases, J lost 6 bases, and 2 bases stayed unmatched. DNA of the CDR3: TGCAGCGTAGGGACAGGGGGCGATGGCTACACCTTC. Translation: CSVGTGGDGYTF.

The rearrangement uses TRBV28 and TRBJ2-7; TRBD1 matches 9 bases. The CDR3 runs to 15 residues. Germline CDR1 reads MDHEN; CDR2 reads SYDVKM. The V segment lost 1 base and the J segment 5 bases; nucleotides outside the gene matches: 6. CDR3 sequence (DNA): TGTGCCAGCAGTTTATCCTGGACAGGGGTCCACGAGCAGTACTTC. Its translation is CASSLSWTGVHEQYF.

The genes are TRBV3-1 (or the pseudogene TRBV3-2) and TRBJ1-1, with a possible D match to TRBD1 (5 bases). Looked up from germline, CDR1 is LGHDT and CDR2 is YNNKEL (reference sequence). V lost 4 bases to trimming and J lost 1 base, with 7 bases between them. CDR3 length: 13 residues. This CDR3 reads CASSLGENTEAFF. The CDR3, as DNA: TGTGCCAGCAGCCTAGGGGAGAACACTGAAGCTTTCTTT.

The chain carries TRBV7-2 and TRBJ1-6; possibly TRBD1 for D (6 bases). The ends were cut back, 5 bases at V and 10 bases at J, with 15 bases in the middle. This CDR3 is built from 14 residues. CDR1 and CDR2 (germline): SGHTA, FQGNSA. The CDR3, as DNA: TGTGCCAGCAGCCCGAAAGGGGGGGTATCACCCCTCCACTTT. Translation gives CASSPKGGVSPLHF.

The table lists this clone with a count of one. The chain joins TRBV15 to TRBJ2-5; 13 positions agree with TRBD2. V dropped 5 bases and J dropped 6; count of bases not matched to a gene: 9. The CDR3 consists of 16 residues. Germline V gene data show CDR1 as LNHNV and CDR2 as YYDKDF (reference sequence). In DNA, the CDR3 is TGTGCCACCAGCCCAGGACTAGCGGGGGCGGGGAAGACCCAGTACTTC. This encodes CATSPGLAGAGKTQYF.

This clone was seen a handful of times. The genes are TRBV5-1 and TRBJ1-3, with no clear D. Germline-derived CDR1 and CDR2 are SGHRS and YFSETQ. The CDR3 loop spans 15 amino acids. The V end lost 6 bases, the J end lost 0 bases, and 13 bases lay between the germline ends. CDR3 sequence (DNA): TGCGCCAGCACCAAAGACGGGAACTCTGGAAACACCATATATTTT. This sequence encodes CASTKDGNSGNTIYF.

The chain employs TRBV10-3 and TRBJ2-5; 8 bases are shared with TRBD2. Germline CDR1 reads ENHRY; CDR2 reads SYGVKD. This CDR3 contains 15 residues. Trimming at V came to 10 bases and at J to 2 bases, leaving 12 bases not matched to a gene. The CDR3 nucleotides read TGTGCCAGCAGCAGGCAAGCGGGAGCTCAAGAGACCCAGTACTTC. Protein sequence: CASSRQAGAQETQYF.

V usage is TRBV7-3 and J usage is TRBJ2-7, with TRBD2 matching 10 bases. From germline, CDR1 is SGHTA and CDR2 FQGTGA. V lost 1 base, J lost 0 bases, and 12 bases stayed unmatched. The CDR3 is 19 amino acids. The CDR3 sequence: CASSLKRSGRPESSYEQYF. CDR3 DNA sequence: TGTGCCAGCAGCTTAAAACGTAGCGGGAGGCCCGAGAGCTCCTACGAGCAGTACTTC.

The rearrangement joins TRBV30 to TRBJ2-2, with a tentative D call TRBD2 (6 bases). V lost 4 bases to trimming and J lost 0 bases, with 9 bases between them. The CDR3 contains 14 residues. Germline values: CDR1 GTSNPN, CDR2 SVGIG (reference sequence). The CDR3 coding sequence is TGTGCCTGGATGGAGGGCCCGAACACCGGGGAGCTGTTTTTT. It specifies CAWMEGPNTGELFF.

The rearrangement uses TRBV19 and TRBJ1-4; 10 bases agree with TRBD1. The CDR3 sequence is 17 residues long. Germline V gives CDR1 LNHDA, CDR2 SQIVND (reference sequence). The ends lost 4 bases at V and 7 bases at J; junction bases unmatched: 12. CDR3 nucleotides: TGTGCCAGTAGTACCCGGACAGGGGGACGAATAAGTGAAAAACTGTTTTTT. It is translated as CASSTRTGGRISEKLFF.

This clone was seen once. The rearrangement links TRBV18 to TRBJ1-2; possible D gene TRBD1, 6 bases. Germline CDR1 is KGHSH and CDR2 is LQKENI. Deletions cut 0 bases from V and 6 bases from J, with 32 bases between. This CDR3 has 21 residues. CDR3 sequence reads: CASSPPIGRGTTPVPLHGYTF. The CDR3 region has the DNA TGTGCCAGCTCACCACCGATCGGCCGTGGGACAACCCCTGTACCTTTACATGGCTACACCTTC.

This clone was seen a single time. CDR3 loop: CASSRPGQGLGYTF. The DNA of the CDR3 is TGCGCCAGCAGCCGGCCCGGACAGGGGTTGGGCTACACCTTC. This chain links TRBV4-1 with TRBJ1-2; 9 bases agree with TRBD1. The CDR3 is 14 amino acids. With 4 bases clipped from V and 8 bases from J, the junction kept 8 bases outside the gene matches. Germline CDR1 and CDR2: MGHRA and YSYEKL.

To note about this clone: This CDR3 is also generated by other DNA sequences in the sample. The chain carries TRBV27 and TRBJ1-5; D may be TRBD1 (5 bases). With 5 bases removed from V and 2 bases from J, the gap between germline ends came to 13 bases. The germline CDR1 and CDR2 sequences are MNHEY and SMNVEV (reference sequence). This CDR3 is 15 amino acids long. The chain's CDR3 is CASSHGGGGNQPQHF. DNA for the CDR3: TGTGCCAGCAGTCACGGGGGGGGAGGCAATCAGCCCCAGCATTTT.

This clone was counted a single time. The chain couples TRBV7-6 to TRBJ2-7, with TRBD2 matching over 7 bases. Looked up from germline, CDR1 is SGHVS and CDR2 is FNYEAQ. The CDR3 consists of 14 residues. With 3 bases clipped from V and 2 bases from J, the junction kept 4 bases outside the gene matches. In DNA form, the CDR3 reads TGTGCCAGCAGCTTCGGACTAGGGCCCTACGAGCAGTACTTC. Amino acids: CASSFGLGPYEQYF.

This clone was found a few times. The J gene is TRBJ1-2, the V gene TRBV28; D not certain. The CDR3 runs 12 residues. Trimming stripped 4 bases from V and 1 base from J, with 4 bases between. CDR1 and CDR2 (germline): MDHEN, SYDVKM. The chain's CDR3 is CASSSINYGYTF. Here the CDR3 DNA reads TGTGCCAGCAGTTCTATTAACTATGGCTACACCTTC.

The chain employs TRBV5-1 and TRBJ1-1, with D perhaps matching TRBD1 (5 bases). Germline-derived CDR1 and CDR2 are SGHRS and YFSETQ. Trimming left V 4 bases short and J 2 bases short, with 12 bases between. CDR3 size: 14 residues. CDR3 nucleotide sequence: TGCGCCAGCAGCAACGGGGGGGTAAACACTGAAGCTTTCTTT. It translates to CASSNGGVNTEAFF.

Only a few counts were recorded for this clone. CDR3 protein: CASKIRGRQETQYF. CDR3 sequence (DNA): TGTGCCAGCAAAATTAGGGGGAGACAAGAGACCCAGTACTTC. V is TRBV6-6 and J is TRBJ2-5; D may be TRBD1 (6 bases). The CDR3 loop spans 14 amino acids. Germline V lookup: CDR1 MNHNY, CDR2 SVGAGI (reference sequence). V was shortened by 7 bases and J by 2 bases, with 14 bases between the two germline ends.